This T cell receptor beta chain came from a study of type 1 and type 2 diabetes patients. Amplification started from genomic DNA. The TCR beta CDR3 region was amplified using 30 forward and 13 reverse primers. MiXCR, applied by TCRdb to the multiplex PCR reads, yields one record per CDR3 protein. The repertoire consists of 250,000 or so distinct CDR3 sequences, with more than 45% occurring once and the leading ten covering roughly 13%. This clonotype was detected only a few times. Sequenced: peripheral blood mononuclear cells (PBMCs). This receptor was obtained from a man aged 18-30 years with type 2 diabetes.

The CDR3 sequence is CAWSVGHHEQYF. The CDR3 coding sequence is TGTGCCTGGAGTGTGGGACACCACGAGCAGTACTTC. This rearrangement joins TRBV30 to TRBJ2-7; a weak D match, TRBD1 (6 bases). The V gene lost 0 bases and the J gene lost 5 bases, with 8 bases spanning the gap. This CDR3 has 12 residues. Germline V gene lookup returns CDR1 GTSNPN and CDR2 SVGIG (reference sequence). Full variable domain (rest looked up from reference TRBV30 and TRBJ2-7): SQTIHQWPATLVQPVGSPLSLECTVEGTSNPNLYWYRQAAGRGLQLLFYSVGIGQISSEVPQNLSASRPQDRQFILSSKKLLLSDSGFYLCAWSVGHHEQYFGPGTRLTVT.